Shown below are 16 T cell receptor beta chains from a single sample sequenced in a study of blood T cell repertoires in COVID-19. The assay was immunoSEQ multiplex PCR, and TCRdb's table has in-frame clones only and misses some. Seen here are tens of thousands of clones, about four fifths observed once, and the top ten hold around 10%. Sequencing input: peripheral blood. The receptors were sampled from a man aged 55 to 70 with acute or convalescent COVID-19.

This chain links TRBV4-1 with TRBJ2-3, with no clear D. CDR3 length: 14 residues. Trimming stripped 2 bases from V and 5 bases from J, with 11 bases between. Germline CDR1 MGHRA, CDR2 YSYEKL. DNA for the CDR3: TGCGCCAGCAGCCAAACGATACTGAGAGATACGCAGTATTTT. This sequence encodes CASSQTILRDTQYF.

The chain has TRBV3-1 (or the pseudogene TRBV3-2) and TRBJ2-7; 8 bases agree with TRBD1. J lost 1 base, V lost 1 base, and 6 bases had no gene match. The CDR3 loop spans 16 amino acids. Germline values: CDR1 LGHDT, CDR2 YNNKEL (reference sequence). CDR3 region: CASSQVPTGESYEQYF. The DNA for the CDR3 is TGTGCCAGCAGCCAAGTTCCGACAGGGGAATCCTACGAGCAGTACTTC.

V is TRBV4-1 and J is TRBJ1-2; TRBD1 aligns across 12 bases. CDR1 is MGHRA, CDR2 YSYEKL, per germline. Germline trimming cut 1 base from V and 8 bases from J; bases unmatched to any gene: 8. The CDR3 covers 16 residues. CDR3 sequence (DNA): TGCGCCAGCAGCCAAGCGTTGGGACAGGGGGCCAGGGGCTACACCTTC. Its translation is CASSQALGQGARGYTF.

This chain uses TRBV19 with TRBJ1-1, with D uncertain. Germline V gene data show CDR1 as LNHDA and CDR2 as SQIVND (reference sequence). Trimming removed 7 bases from V and 1 base from J, with 10 bases in between. The CDR3 runs to 13 residues. The CDR3 nucleotides read TGTGCCAGTATGGAGACGGAGAACACTGAAGCTTTCTTT. It translates to CASMETENTEAFF.

This clone came up once. The V and J genes are TRBV28 and TRBJ1-1; TRBD1 is a possible D gene (6 bases). Trimming left V 3 bases short and J 4 bases short, with 15 bases between. The CDR3 has 15 residues. Germline-derived CDR1 and CDR2 are MDHEN and SYDVKM. CDR3 DNA sequence: TGTGCCAGCAGTTTTAGGGGGGGCATCGGCACTGAAGCTTTCTTT. It yields the protein CASSFRGGIGTEAFF.

The gene calls are TRBV30 and TRBJ1-6; D unresolved. Germline loops: CDR1 GTSNPN, CDR2 SVGIG (reference sequence). The CDR3 totals 15 residues. V was trimmed by 2 bases and J by 6 bases, leaving 14 bases between them. CDR3 DNA: TGTGCCTGGAGTCCCCCAGCAGGTTTTAATTCACCCCTCCACTTT. It encodes CAWSPPAGFNSPLHF. The variable domain in full, completed from reference TRBV30 and TRBJ1-6, reads SQTIHQWPATLVQPVGSPLSLECTVEGTSNPNLYWYRQAAGRGLQLLFYSVGIGQISSEVPQNLSASRPQDRQFILSSKKLLLSDSGFYLCAWSPPAGFNSPLHFGNGTRLTVT.

V is TRBV11-1 and J is TRBJ1-1, with TRBD1 matching 7 bases. Germline CDR1 SGHAT, CDR2 FQDESV (reference sequence). This CDR3 has 14 amino acids. V was pared by 5 bases and J by 4 bases, with 7 bases of the junction left unmatched. For the CDR3, the DNA is TGTGCCAGCAGCGCCAGAACAGGGGTCACTGAAGCTTTCTTT. Translating gives CASSARTGVTEAFF.

The chain uses TRBV7-8 and TRBJ1-1; TRBD1 matches at 9 bases. V was pared by 1 base and J by 5 bases, with 2 bases of the junction left unmatched. Germline V gives CDR1 SGHVS, CDR2 FQNEAQ. This CDR3 spans 14 amino acids. Written as DNA, the CDR3 is TGTGCCAGCAGCTTAGTGACAGGGGGAACTGAAGCTTTCTTT. Its translation is CASSLVTGGTEAFF. The entire variable domain, with the rest obtained from reference TRBV7-8 and TRBJ1-1, is as follows: GAGVSQSPRYKVAKRGQDVALRCDPISGHVSLFWYQQALGQGPEFLTYFQNEAQLDKSGLPSDRFFAERPEGSVSTLKIQRTQQEDSAVYLCASSLVTGGTEAFFGQGTRLTVV.

The chain couples TRBV7-2 to TRBJ2-6, with 8 bases lining up with TRBD1. V trimming: 5 bases; J trimming: 4 bases; junction bases outside the gene matches: 4. The CDR3 is made up of 15 amino acids. Germline CDR1 is SGHTA and CDR2 is FQGNSA. CDR3 sequence (DNA): TGTGCCAGCAGCCCAGGGGGCGAGGGGGCCAACGTCCTGACTTTC. This encodes CASSPGGEGANVLTF.

A single count supports this clone. The chain joins TRBV4-2 to TRBJ2-2, with TRBD2 identical over 9 bases. The J segment lost 7 bases and the V segment lost 4 bases, leaving 13 bases of the junction unmatched. The germline CDR1 and CDR2 sequences are LGHNA and YNFKEQ. The CDR3 has 17 amino acids. The CDR3 is CASSPRGGGAGSGELFF. The CDR3 coding sequence is TGTGCCAGCAGCCCACGCGGCGGGGGGGCAGGGAGCGGGGAGCTGTTTTTT.

The CDR3 nucleotides are TGTGCCAGCAGTTTACAGGGCCACGAGCAGTACTTC. It specifies CASSLQGHEQYF. The rearrangement joins TRBV12-3 or TRBV12-4 to TRBJ2-7; a weak D match, TRBD1 (5 bases). The CDR3 runs to 12 residues. V lost 2 bases and J lost 5, with 7 bases in between.

This clone was picked up one time. This chain uses TRBV7-2 with TRBJ1-5, with TRBD1 matching over 8 bases. The CDR3 sequence is 15 residues long. CDR1 and CDR2 (germline): SGHTA, FQGNSA. After removal of 5 bases from V and 5 bases from J, the junction contained 8 bases not matched to a gene. Here the CDR3 DNA reads TGTGCCAGCAGCGCGCGGACAGGGCGCGATCAGCCCCAGCATTTT. Protein: CASSARTGRDQPQHF.

The genes are TRBV5-1 and TRBJ1-3; 7 bases fit TRBD1. The CDR3 is 16 residues long. The V gene end was trimmed by 4 bases and the J gene end by 0 bases; junction bases not matched to a gene: 7. The V gene's germline CDR1 is SGHRS and CDR2 YFSETQ. DNA for the CDR3: TGCGCCAGCAGCCCAACGACAGGGCTCTCTGGAAACACCATATATTTT. Translation: CASSPTTGLSGNTIYF.

This clone was detected once. The chain carries TRBV10-2 and TRBJ1-5; 7 bases map to TRBD1. The CDR3 has 15 amino acids. V gave up 5 bases and J gave up 1 base; unmatched junction bases: 5. Germline CDR1 and CDR2: WSHSY and SAAADI. The CDR3 protein is CASSLTGSSNQPQHF. The CDR3 nucleotides are TGCGCCAGCAGTCTGACAGGGTCAAGCAATCAGCCCCAGCATTTT.

This rearrangement joins TRBV6-5 to TRBJ1-4, with 7 bases matching TRBD1. This CDR3 comprises 15 residues. In germline, CDR1 is MNHEY, CDR2 SVGAGI. Trimming at V came to 7 bases and at J to 8 bases, leaving 13 bases not matched to a gene. For the CDR3, the DNA is TGTGCCAGCATTTCGCGATGGGACAGCCGAGAAAAACTGTTTTTT. This gives the protein CASISRWDSREKLFF.

V usage is TRBV10-2 and J usage is TRBJ1-1; D may be TRBD1 (5 bases). The V end lost 2 bases, the J end lost 4 bases, and 17 bases lay between the germline ends. The CDR3 is made up of 16 amino acids. The germline gives CDR1 WSHSY, CDR2 SAAADI. CDR3 nucleotide sequence: TGCGCCAGCAGTGAGATGTCCGGGGGTGGGGGCACTGAAGCTTTCTTT. Translated: CASSEMSGGGGTEAFF.